The rows below give T cell receptor beta chains drawn from one sample of a study of cytomegalovirus exposure and HLA in healthy donors. Profiling relied on immunoSEQ multiplex PCR, and the TCRdb table lists in-frame clones only, not all of them. The sample comprises 170,000 or so clones, roughly 85% of which are singletons, and approximately 0.7% rests with the top ten. Material for sequencing was PBMCs. The receptors stem from a woman between 40 and 55 years old in good health and CMV-seronegative. CDR3s include the opening cysteine and the closing phenylalanine or tryptophan. D genes are given only for firm matches. The listing skips clone size in some rows; elsewhere it reads once, few, many or a size class.

J gene,clone size,D gene,V gene,CDR3 DNA,CDR3 protein
TRBJ1-1,few,NA,TRBV6-6,TGTGCCAGCAACACAGGTTTTAACACTGAAGCTTTCTTT,CASNTGFNTEAFF
TRBJ1-1,NA,NA,TRBV5-4,TGTGCCAGCAGCTTGTCTTTCGGAACAGTTGAAGCTTTCTTT,CASSLSFGTVEAFF
TRBJ1-3,few,NA,TRBV5-1,TGCGCCAGCAGCCCAGACTCTGGAAACACCATATATTTT,CASSPDSGNTIYF
TRBJ2-3,NA,TRBD2,TRBV19,TGTGCCAGCGGGACTAGCGGGATTAAAGCAGATACGCAGTATTTT,CASGTSGIKADTQYF
TRBJ1-3,NA,NA,TRBV15,TGTGCCACCAGCAGAGATACGGGCTCTGGAAACACCATATATTTT,CATSRDTGSGNTIYF
TRBJ1-5,NA,TRBD1,TRBV27,TGTGCCAGCAGTGGGACAGGGGGCCGTGGGGGCAATCAGCCCCAGCATTTT,CASSGTGGRGGNQPQHF
TRBJ1-1,NA,NA,TRBV9,TGTGCCAGCAGCCCAGGGGAGACTGAAGCTTTCTTT,CASSPGETEAFF
TRBJ2-1,NA,TRBD1,TRBV4-1,TGCGCCAGCAGCCAAGCCGGACAGGGTTCCAATGAGCAGTTCTTC,CASSQAGQGSNEQFF
TRBJ2-1,NA,TRBD2,TRBV7-2,TGTGCCAGCAGCTTAGCTCTGACTAGCGGGATCAATGAGCAGTTCTTC,CASSLALTSGINEQFF
TRBJ2-4,NA,TRBD2,TRBV7-2,TGTGCCAGCAGCCCTTACGGGGGAGGGACCAAAAACATTCAGTACTTC,CASSPYGGGTKNIQYF
TRBJ2-2,NA,NA,TRBV29-1,TGCAGCGTGAGAGGCGGGGTTGGGGCTAACACCGGGGAGCTGTTTTTT,CSVRGGVGANTGELFF
TRBJ2-5,NA,TRBD2,TRBV5-4,TGTGCCAGCAGCCCGGGACTAGCGGGGGGTCGGGAGACCCAGTACTTC,CASSPGLAGGRETQYF
TRBJ1-2,NA,TRBD1,TRBV2,TGTGCCAGCAGAAGGACAGGGGGATATGGCTACACCTTC,CASRRTGGYGYTF
TRBJ2-3,few,TRBD1,TRBV30,TGTGCCTGGAACCGGGACAGAACAGATACGCAGTATTTT,CAWNRDRTDTQYF
TRBJ1-2,NA,TRBD1,TRBV5-4,TGTGCCAGCAGTCTCCCGGTGACAGGGGGTGAAAACTATGGCTACACCTTC,CASSLPVTGGENYGYTF
TRBJ2-7,NA,TRBD2,TRBV23-1,TGCGCCAGTTTCGTGGGGCTAGCGGGAGGGTCCTACGAGCAGTACTTC,CASFVGLAGGSYEQYF
TRBJ1-1,few,TRBD1,TRBV10-3,TGTGCCATCAGACCCGCTGGGACAGAGAACACTGAAGCTTTCTTT,CAIRPAGTENTEAFF
TRBJ2-3,NA,NA,TRBV6-6,TGTGCCAGCACCCAAACAGATACGCAGTATTTT,CASTQTDTQYF
TRBJ2-4,NA,TRBD2,TRBV4-1,TGCGCCAGCAGCCAAGGACTAGCGGGGGGGCGTACCAAAAACATTCAGTACTTC,CASSQGLAGGRTKNIQYF
TRBJ2-7,NA,NA,TRBV7-6,TGTGCCAGCAGCTTAAGGAGCGGGTACGAGCAGTACTTC,CASSLRSGYEQYF
TRBJ2-1,NA,TRBD2,TRBV9,TGTGCCAGCAGCGGGACTAGCGGTTATAATGAGCAGTTCTTC,CASSGTSGYNEQFF
TRBJ1-2,NA,NA,TRBV19,TGTGCCAGTAGTATGCTCCAACGGGGAGGCTACACCTTC,CASSMLQRGGYTF
TRBJ1-2,NA,TRBD1,TRBV5-1,TGCGCCAGCAGCTCCTCAGTTGGGACAGACGTATATGGCTACACCTTC,CASSSSVGTDVYGYTF
TRBJ1-5,few,NA,TRBV30,TGTGCCAGCAACCAGGGGTCGCAGCCCCAGCATTTT,CASNQGSQPQHF
TRBJ1-4,NA,NA,TRBV7-9,TGTGCCAGCAGCTTAGACAGGCCTAGGGCCGGTGAAAAACTGTTTTTT,CASSLDRPRAGEKLFF
TRBJ2-7,NA,TRBD2,TRBV14,TGTGCCAGCAGCCGCGCGGGGGGATCCTACGAGCAGTACTTC,CASSRAGGSYEQYF
TRBJ1-1,few,NA,TRBV4-1,TGCGCCAGCAGCATTCACTCCTTTTCTGAAGCTTTCTTT,CASSIHSFSEAFF
TRBJ1-1,few,NA,TRBV5-4,TGTGCCAGCAGCTTGGAGTCGGGGTTGTATACTGAAGCTTTCTTT,CASSLESGLYTEAFF
TRBJ2-7,NA,NA,TRBV14,TGTGCCAGCAGCCAAGGGCTCATCCTACAGGTGGGGTCGAGCCGCGAGCAGTACTTC,CASSQGLILQVGSSREQYF
TRBJ1-1,NA,TRBD1,TRBV6-6,TGTGCCAGCAAATTACAGGGGGCGAACACTGAAGCTTTCTTT,CASKLQGANTEAFF
TRBJ1-1,NA,NA,TRBV7-9,TGTGCCAGCAGCTTAGCGAGGCGGGGGCGAGGGACTGAAGCTTTCTTT,CASSLARRGRGTEAFF
TRBJ2-7,NA,TRBD2,TRBV9,TGTGCCAGCAGCCCCCGCTTGGCGGGGGGTTCCTACGAGCAGTACTTC,CASSPRLAGGSYEQYF
TRBJ2-7,NA,NA,TRBV11-1,TGTGCCAGCAGCTTTTCCGTGCAGAAAGCCTACGAGCAGTACTTC,CASSFSVQKAYEQYF
TRBJ2-7,NA,NA,TRBV28,TGTGCCAGCAGCGGGACACTGTCCTACGAGCAGTACTTC,CASSGTLSYEQYF
TRBJ1-3,NA,NA,TRBV9,TGTGCCAGCAGCGTAGAACCCAGTCCTGGAAACACCATATATTTT,CASSVEPSPGNTIYF
TRBJ1-3,few,NA,TRBV6-5,TGTGCCAGCAGTTACGGCCCTGGAAACACCATATATTTT,CASSYGPGNTIYF
TRBJ2-1,NA,TRBD2,TRBV9,TGTGCCAGCAGCGTAACTAGCGGGATCGGGGTGGGTCGCAATGAGCAGTTCTTC,CASSVTSGIGVGRNEQFF
TRBJ2-7,NA,TRBD1,TRBV28,TGTGCCAGCATGAGGGGGCGATGGGACGAGCAGTACTTC,CASMRGRWDEQYF
TRBJ1-5,NA,NA,TRBV19,TGTGCCAGTAGTATACAGAAAAAACAGCCCCAGCATTTT,CASSIQKKQPQHF
TRBJ2-7,NA,NA,TRBV5-4,TGTGCCAGCAGCTTGGGTGGAGCCTTCTACGAGCAGTACTTC,CASSLGGAFYEQYF
TRBJ2-2,few,NA,TRBV14,TGTGCCAGCAGCCCCAGAAAGGCCAGGGGAAACGGGGAGCTGTTTTTT,CASSPRKARGNGELFF
TRBJ1-4,NA,NA,TRBV6-5,TGTGCCAGCAGACGGGACAAGATCCATGAAAAACTGTTTTTT,CASRRDKIHEKLFF
TRBJ1-5,NA,NA,TRBV6-5,TGTGCCAGCAGTACCCGGGTTGGCAATCAGCCCCAGCATTTT,CASSTRVGNQPQHF
TRBJ1-4,NA,NA,TRBV18,TGTGCCAGCTCACTATCAACGGGGGCAACTAATGAAAAACTGTTTTTT,CASSLSTGATNEKLFF
TRBJ1-4,NA,TRBD1,TRBV7-2,TGTGCCAGCAGCCGGGACAGATTTCGACTGTTTTTT,CASSRDRFRLFF
TRBJ2-7,NA,TRBD2,TRBV19,TGTGCCAGTAGTATAGGGACTAGCGGGAGCGAGCAGTACTTC,CASSIGTSGSEQYF
TRBJ2-3,NA,NA,TRBV11-2,TGTGCCAGCAGCTTAATAGGAGGGAGAAGAGGAGATACGCAGTATTTT,CASSLIGGRRGDTQYF
TRBJ2-1,NA,TRBD2,TRBV18,TGTGCCAGCTCACCACCAAGCGGGGCCTACAATGAGCAGTTCTTC,CASSPPSGAYNEQFF
TRBJ2-1,NA,NA,TRBV30,TGTGCCTGGAGTGGGAGTCCAAGCTTCTCCTACTCCAATGAGCAGTTCTTC,CAWSGSPSFSYSNEQFF
TRBJ1-1,NA,TRBD1,TRBV6-5,TGTGCCAGCAGTCAACAGGGGCGGGGGAACACTGAAGCTTTCTTT,CASSQQGRGNTEAFF
TRBJ2-7,NA,NA,TRBV7-8,TGTGCCAGCAGCTTAGCTAGCGCTAGCTCCTACGAGCAGTACTTC,CASSLASASSYEQYF
TRBJ1-5,NA,NA,TRBV5-1,TGCGCCAGCAGCCGCAGGGAGGGGGATCAGCCCCAGCATTTT,CASSRREGDQPQHF